These 9 T cell receptor beta chains came from one sample sequenced in a study of blood T cell repertoires in COVID-19. Here immunoSEQ multiplex PCR was the method, and the copy in TCRdb shows in-frame clones only, minus some. The sample lists about 200,000 clones; approximately 87% were seen once. Sample: peripheral blood. The receptor set was obtained from a woman between 70 and 85 years old with acute or convalescent COVID-19.

This clone showed up just a few times. The sample has other DNA sequences that encode this CDR3 too. The chain links TRBV12-3 or TRBV12-4 to TRBJ1-3; D gene ambiguous. The CDR3 length is 11 residues. The V end was cut by 5 bases, the J end by 5 bases, with 4 bases between. The CDR3 sequence is CASSPRNTIYF. In DNA, the CDR3 is TGTGCCAGCAGTCCTAGAAACACCATATATTTT.

The CDR3 DNA reads TGTGCCAGAAGCTTGGGTTTGCGGAGTGTCATTGTCTGCCCTCACTACGAGCAGTACTTC. It is translated as CARSLGLRSVIVCPHYEQYF. The genes are TRBV5-3 and TRBJ2-7; D unresolved. TRBV5-3 is labeled an ORF, and its function is uncertain. CDR3 size: 20 residues. Trimming removed 0 bases at V and 3 bases at J, with 28 bases between.

The V and J genes are TRBV5-1 and TRBJ2-7, with 7 bases that match TRBD1. Looked up from germline, CDR1 is SGHRS and CDR2 is YFSETQ. CDR3 length equals 13 residues. The V and J ends lost 5 bases and 6 bases, in that order; junction bases with no gene match: 8. The CDR3 is CASRGTDLGEQYF. The CDR3 nucleotides read TGCGCCAGCAGAGGGACAGACCTAGGCGAGCAGTACTTC.

V is TRBV24-1 and J is TRBJ1-5, with a weak D call TRBD1 (6 bases). Trimming shortened V by 10 bases and J by 3 bases, and 9 bases separated the two germline ends. The V gene's germline CDR1 is KGHDR and CDR2 SFDVKD. This CDR3 spans 12 amino acids. CDR3 nucleotide sequence: TGTGCCACACAGGGAGACAATCAGCCCCAGCATTTT. Translating gives CATQGDNQPQHF.

The gene calls are TRBV7-8 and TRBJ2-7, with TRBD1 identical over 9 bases. Germline-derived CDR1 and CDR2 are SGHVS and FQNEAQ. The CDR3 has 18 amino acids. V lost 1 base, J lost 3 bases, and 13 bases stayed unmatched. CDR3: CASSLVVAFLGQGYEQYF. As DNA, the CDR3 is TGTGCCAGCAGCTTAGTGGTCGCATTTTTGGGACAGGGCTACGAGCAGTACTTC.

V gene TRBV25-1 combines with J gene TRBJ2-3; TRBD2 agrees at 7 bases. CDR3 length: 15 residues. Per germline, CDR1 MGHDK and CDR2 SYGVNS. V gave up 4 bases and J gave up 0 bases; unmatched junction bases: 4. Here the CDR3 reads CASSGSGKSTDTQYF. The CDR3 bases are TGTGCCAGCAGTGGAAGCGGGAAGAGCACAGATACGCAGTATTTT.

There are a few counts of this clone. V gene TRBV19 combines with J gene TRBJ2-3; 11 positions agree with TRBD1. The CDR3 extends over 15 amino acids. The germline CDR1 and CDR2 sequences are LNHDA and SQIVND (reference sequence). After removal of 4 bases from V and 2 bases from J, the junction contained 2 bases not matched to a gene. DNA of the CDR3: TGTGCCAGTAGTAGGACAGGGGGCTTCACAGATACGCAGTATTTT. Translating gives CASSRTGGFTDTQYF.

J is TRBJ2-1 and V is TRBV20-1; D remains unclear. The CDR3 length is 11 residues. Germline V gene data show CDR1 as DFQATT and CDR2 as SNEGSKA (reference sequence). Trimming shortened V by 1 base and J by 7 bases, and 5 bases separated the two germline ends. CDR3: CSARGENEQFF. CDR3 in DNA: TGCAGTGCTAGAGGAGAGAATGAGCAGTTCTTC.

The count of this clone is one. This rearrangement joins TRBV7-2 to TRBJ1-5, with a possible D match to TRBD1 (6 bases). In germline, CDR1 is SGHTA, CDR2 FQGNSA. The CDR3 sequence is 14 residues long. Trimming took off 5 bases at V and 2 bases at J, with 10 bases between the two ends. The CDR3 region has the DNA TGTGCCAGCAGCCTGGCAGGGGGCAATCAGCCCCAGCATTTT. Its translation: CASSLAGGNQPQHF.